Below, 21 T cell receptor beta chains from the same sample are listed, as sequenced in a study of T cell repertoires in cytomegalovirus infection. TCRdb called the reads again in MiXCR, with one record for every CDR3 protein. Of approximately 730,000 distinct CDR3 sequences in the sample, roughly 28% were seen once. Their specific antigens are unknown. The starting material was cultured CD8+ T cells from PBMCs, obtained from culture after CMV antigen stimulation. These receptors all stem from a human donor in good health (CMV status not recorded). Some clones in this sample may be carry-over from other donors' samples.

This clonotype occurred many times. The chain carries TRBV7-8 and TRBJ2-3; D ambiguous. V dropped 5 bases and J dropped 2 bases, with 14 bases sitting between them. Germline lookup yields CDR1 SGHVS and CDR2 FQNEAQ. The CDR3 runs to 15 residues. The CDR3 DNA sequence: TGTGCCAGCAGCCGTACGGAATACCCCACAGATACGCAGTATTTT. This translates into CASSRTEYPTDTQYF.

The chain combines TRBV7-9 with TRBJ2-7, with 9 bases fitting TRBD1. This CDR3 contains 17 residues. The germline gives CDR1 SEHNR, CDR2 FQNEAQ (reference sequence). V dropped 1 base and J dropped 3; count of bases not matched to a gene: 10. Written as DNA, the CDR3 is TGTGCCAGCAGCTTAGATCTCCCGGGACAGGGTTTCTACGAGCAGTACTTC. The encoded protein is CASSLDLPGQGFYEQYF.

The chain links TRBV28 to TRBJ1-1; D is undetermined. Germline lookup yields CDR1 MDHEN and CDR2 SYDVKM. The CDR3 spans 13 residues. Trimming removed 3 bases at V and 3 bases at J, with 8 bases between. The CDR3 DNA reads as TGTGCCAGCAGTTTCCTCGGGCACACTGAAGCTTTCTTT. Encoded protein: CASSFLGHTEAFF.

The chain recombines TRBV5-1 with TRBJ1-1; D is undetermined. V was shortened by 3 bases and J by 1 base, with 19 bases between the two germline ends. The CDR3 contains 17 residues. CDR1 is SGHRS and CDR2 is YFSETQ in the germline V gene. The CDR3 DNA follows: TGCGCCAGCAGCTCCGGACTGTATGGTTCGGGGAACACTGAAGCTTTCTTT. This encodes CASSSGLYGSGNTEAFF.

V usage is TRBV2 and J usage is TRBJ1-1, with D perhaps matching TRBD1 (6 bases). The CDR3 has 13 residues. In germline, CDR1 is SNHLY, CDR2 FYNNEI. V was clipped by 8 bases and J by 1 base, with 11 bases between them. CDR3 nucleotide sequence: TGTGCCAGCCCTGGGGGGCGGAACACTGAAGCTTTCTTT. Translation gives CASPGGRNTEAFF. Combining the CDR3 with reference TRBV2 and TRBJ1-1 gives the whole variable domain EPEVTQTPSHQVTQMGQEVILRCVPISNHLYFYWYRQILGQKVEFLVSFYNNEISEKSEIFDDQFSVERPDGSNFTLKIRSTKLEDSAMYFCASPGGRNTEAFFGQGTRLTVV.

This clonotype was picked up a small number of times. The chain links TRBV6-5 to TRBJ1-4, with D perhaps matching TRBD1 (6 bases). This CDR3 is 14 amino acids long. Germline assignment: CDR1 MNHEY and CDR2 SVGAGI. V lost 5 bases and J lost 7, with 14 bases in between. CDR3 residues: CASSHRVGIEKLFF. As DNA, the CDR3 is TGTGCCAGCAGTCACAGGGTGGGGATTGAAAAACTGTTTTTT.

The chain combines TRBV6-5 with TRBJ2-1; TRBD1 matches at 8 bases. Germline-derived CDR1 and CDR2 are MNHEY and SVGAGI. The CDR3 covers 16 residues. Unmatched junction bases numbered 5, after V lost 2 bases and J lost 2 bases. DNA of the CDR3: TGTGCCAGCAGTTACCTTACAGGGGGTCCCTACAATGAGCAGTTCTTC. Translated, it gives CASSYLTGGPYNEQFF.

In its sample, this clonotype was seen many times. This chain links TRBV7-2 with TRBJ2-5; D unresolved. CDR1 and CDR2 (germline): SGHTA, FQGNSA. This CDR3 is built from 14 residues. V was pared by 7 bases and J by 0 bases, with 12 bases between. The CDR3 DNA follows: TGTGCCAGCAACCATCGCCGGGACCAAGAGACCCAGTACTTC. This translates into CASNHRRDQETQYF.

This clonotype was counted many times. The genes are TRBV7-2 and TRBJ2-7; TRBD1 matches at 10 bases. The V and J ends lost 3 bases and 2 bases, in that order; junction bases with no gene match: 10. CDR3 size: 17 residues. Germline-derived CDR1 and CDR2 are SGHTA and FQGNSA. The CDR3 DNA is TGTGCCAGCAGCTTGGCCTCCCGGGACAGGGGACCCTACGAGCAGTACGTC. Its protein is CASSLASRDRGPYEQYV.

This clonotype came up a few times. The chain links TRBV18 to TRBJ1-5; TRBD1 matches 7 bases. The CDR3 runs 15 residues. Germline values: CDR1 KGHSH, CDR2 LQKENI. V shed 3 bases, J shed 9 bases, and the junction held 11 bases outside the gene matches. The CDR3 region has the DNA TGTGCCAGCTCACCGTCAGGGGGTGCCGCATGGCCCCAGCATTTT. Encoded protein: CASSPSGGAAWPQHF.

This CDR3 is CASSFPSGGTGGEGSYNEQFF. CDR3 nucleotide sequence: TGCGCCAGCAGCTTTCCTAGCGGGGGGACTGGAGGGGAAGGCTCCTACAATGAGCAGTTCTTC. The chain is built from TRBV5-1 and TRBJ2-1, with 11 bases identical to TRBD2. J was trimmed by 0 bases and V by 2 bases; bases with no gene match: 16. Germline V gene data show CDR1 as SGHRS and CDR2 as YFSETQ. The CDR3 has 21 residues.

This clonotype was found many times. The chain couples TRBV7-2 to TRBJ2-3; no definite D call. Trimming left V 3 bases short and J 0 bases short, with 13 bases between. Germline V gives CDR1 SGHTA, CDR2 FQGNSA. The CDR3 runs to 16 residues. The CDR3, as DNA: TGTGCCAGCAGCTTCCGTGCCTTTTCTAGCACAGATACGCAGTATTTT. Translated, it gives CASSFRAFSSTDTQYF.

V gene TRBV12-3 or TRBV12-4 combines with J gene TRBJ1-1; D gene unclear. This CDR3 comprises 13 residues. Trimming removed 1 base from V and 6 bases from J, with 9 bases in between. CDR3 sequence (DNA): TGTGCCAGCAGTTTAGTTCCGGGGTCTGAAGCTTTCTTT. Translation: CASSLVPGSEAFF.

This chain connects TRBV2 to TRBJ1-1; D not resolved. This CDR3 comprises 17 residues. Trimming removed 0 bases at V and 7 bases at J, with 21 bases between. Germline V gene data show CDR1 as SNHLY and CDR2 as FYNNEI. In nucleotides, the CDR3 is TGTGCCAGCAGTGAAGCGAGCATTCCCATACAGAGCAATGAAGCTTTCTTT. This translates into CASSEASIPIQSNEAFF.

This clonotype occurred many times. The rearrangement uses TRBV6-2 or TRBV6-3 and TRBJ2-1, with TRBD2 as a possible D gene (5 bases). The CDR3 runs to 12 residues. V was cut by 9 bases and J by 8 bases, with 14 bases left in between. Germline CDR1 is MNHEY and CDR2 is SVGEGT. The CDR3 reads CASGGLRHEQFF. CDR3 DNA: TGTGCCAGTGGAGGACTGCGCCATGAGCAGTTCTTC.

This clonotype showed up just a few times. CDR3 nucleotide sequence: TGTGCCAGCAGACCGAAAGCCCTACGACAGGGATACAATGAGCAGTTCTTC. It codes for CASRPKALRQGYNEQFF. This rearrangement joins TRBV6-2 or TRBV6-3 to TRBJ2-1; 7 nucleotides align to TRBD1. Trimming cost V 6 bases and J 4 bases; bases outside gene matches: 15. The CDR3 consists of 17 residues. CDR1 and CDR2 from the germline V gene are MNHEY and SVGEGT.

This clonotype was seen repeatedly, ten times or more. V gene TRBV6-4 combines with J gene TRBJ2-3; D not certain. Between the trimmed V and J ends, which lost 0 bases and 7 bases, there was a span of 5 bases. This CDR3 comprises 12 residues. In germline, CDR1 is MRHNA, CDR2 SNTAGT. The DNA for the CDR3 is TGTGCCAGCAGTGACTCGGGCAATACGCAGTATTTT. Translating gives CASSDSGNTQYF.

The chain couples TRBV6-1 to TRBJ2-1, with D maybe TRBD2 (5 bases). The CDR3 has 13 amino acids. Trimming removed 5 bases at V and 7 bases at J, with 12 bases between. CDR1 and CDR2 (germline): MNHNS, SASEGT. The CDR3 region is CASSNTGMNEQFF. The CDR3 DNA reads TGTGCCAGCAGTAACACGGGGATGAATGAGCAGTTCTTC.

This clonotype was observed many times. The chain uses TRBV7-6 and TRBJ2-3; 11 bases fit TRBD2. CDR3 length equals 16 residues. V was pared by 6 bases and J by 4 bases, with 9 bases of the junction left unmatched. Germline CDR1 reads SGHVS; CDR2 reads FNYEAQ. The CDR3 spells CASRPRTSGWADTQYF. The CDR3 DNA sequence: TGTGCCAGCAGGCCTAGGACTAGCGGGTGGGCAGATACGCAGTATTTT. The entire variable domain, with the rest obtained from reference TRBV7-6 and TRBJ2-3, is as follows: GAGVSQSPRYKVTKRGQDVALRCDPISGHVSLYWYRQALGQGPEFLTYFNYEAQQDKSGLPNDRFSAERPEGSISTLTIQRTEQRDSAMYRCASRPRTSGWADTQYFGPGTRLTVL.

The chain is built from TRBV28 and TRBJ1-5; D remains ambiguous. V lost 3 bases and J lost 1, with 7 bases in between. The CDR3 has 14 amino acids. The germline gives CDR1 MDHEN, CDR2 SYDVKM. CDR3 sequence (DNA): TGTGCCAGCAGTTTGGAGTTCAGCAATCAGCCCCAGCATTTT. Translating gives CASSLEFSNQPQHF.

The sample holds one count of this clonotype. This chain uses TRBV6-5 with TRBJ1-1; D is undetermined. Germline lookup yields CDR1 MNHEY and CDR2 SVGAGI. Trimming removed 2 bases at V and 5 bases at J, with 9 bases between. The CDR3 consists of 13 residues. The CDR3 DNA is TGTGCCAGCAGTTACGGTAGTACGACTGAAGCTTTCTTT. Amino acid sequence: CASSYGSTTEAFF.